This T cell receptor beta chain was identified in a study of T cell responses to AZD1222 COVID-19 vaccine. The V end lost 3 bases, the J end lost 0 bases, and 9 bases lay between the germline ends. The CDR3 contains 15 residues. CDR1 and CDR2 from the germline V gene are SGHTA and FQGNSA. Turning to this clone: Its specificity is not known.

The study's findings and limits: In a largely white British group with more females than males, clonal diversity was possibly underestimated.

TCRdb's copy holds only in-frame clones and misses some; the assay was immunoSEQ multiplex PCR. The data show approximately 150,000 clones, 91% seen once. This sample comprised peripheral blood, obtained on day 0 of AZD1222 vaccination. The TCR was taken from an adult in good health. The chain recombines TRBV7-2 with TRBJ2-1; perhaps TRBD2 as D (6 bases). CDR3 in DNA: TGTGCCAGCAGCTTTGCGGGAAGCTCCTACAATGAGCAGTTCTTC. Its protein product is CASSFAGSSYNEQFF.